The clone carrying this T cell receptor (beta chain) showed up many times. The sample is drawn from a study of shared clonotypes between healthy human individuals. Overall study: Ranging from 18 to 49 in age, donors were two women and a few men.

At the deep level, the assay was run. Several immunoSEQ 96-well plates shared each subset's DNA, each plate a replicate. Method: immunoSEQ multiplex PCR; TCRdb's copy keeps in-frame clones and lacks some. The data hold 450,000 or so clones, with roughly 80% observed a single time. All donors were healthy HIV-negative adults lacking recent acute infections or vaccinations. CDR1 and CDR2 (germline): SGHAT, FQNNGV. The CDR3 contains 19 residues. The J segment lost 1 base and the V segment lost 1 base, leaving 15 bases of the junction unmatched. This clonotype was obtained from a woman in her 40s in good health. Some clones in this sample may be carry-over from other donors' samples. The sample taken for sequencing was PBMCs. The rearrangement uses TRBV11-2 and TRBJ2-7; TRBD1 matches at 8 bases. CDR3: CASSLAVRTGGLGSYEQYF. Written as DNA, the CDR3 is TGTGCCAGCAGCTTAGCGGTGAGAACAGGGGGACTGGGGTCCTACGAGCAGTACTTC.